This TCR beta chain appears in the sequencing data of a study of CD8+CD57+ T cells in acquired aplastic anemia. The V gene's germline CDR1 is DFQATT and CDR2 SNEGSKA (reference sequence). CDR3 size: 12 residues. The V end was cut by 0 bases, the J end by 0 bases, with 3 bases between. This clonotype was found once. The antigen remains unidentified. Using genomic DNA as the template, TCR beta VDJ and CDR3 profiling was carried out. Using its own MiXCR run on the reads, TCRdb lists one record per CDR3 protein. This table holds a few hundred thousand distinct CDR3 sequences, over 55% found once. Regarding the study as a whole: Patients and controls were not found to differ significantly in CD8+ Simpson's diversity.

Sequencing was performed on sorted CD4+, CD8+, or CD8+CD57+ T cells (not recorded which) from PBMCs. This chain joins TRBV20-1 and TRBJ2-7; D is uncertain. The TCR comes from a human donor in good health. For the CDR3, the DNA is TGCAGTGCTAGAGACAACTCCTACGAGCAGTACTTC. Translation: CSARDNSYEQYF.